Below are 8 T cell receptor beta chains sequenced from a single sample in a study of T cells expressing NK-cell markers. TCRdb reprocessed the 5' RACE reads and reports one entry per CDR3 protein, with no DNA. The sample includes about 140,000 distinct CDR3 sequences. The specimen sequenced was blood T cells: a sorted CD56 or NKG2C T cell subset, CD4+ or CD8+ T cells, or bulk PBMC T cells (not recorded which). The receptors originated from a man aged 18 to 30 in good health.

The chain combines TRBV2 with TRBJ2-7; TCRdb designates TRBD1, a call that cannot be tested without DNA. CDR1 is SNHLY and CDR2 is FYNNEI in the germline V gene. The CDR3 is 13 amino acids. The CDR3 spells CASWTGGVFEQYF. Complete variable domain (other parts from reference TRBV2 and TRBJ2-7): EPEVTQTPSHQVTQMGQEVILRCVPISNHLYFYWYRQILGQKVEFLVSFYNNEISEKSEIFDDQFSVERPDGSNFTLKIRSTKLEDSAMYFCASWTGGVFEQYFGPGTRLTVT.

The chain uses TRBV20-1 and TRBJ2-3; without DNA, the TCRdb call of TRBD2 cannot be checked. In germline, CDR1 is DFQATT, CDR2 SNEGSKA (reference sequence). The CDR3 covers 15 residues. CDR3 region: CSARTGGLRTDTQYF.

The chain uses TRBV27 and TRBJ2-1; with no DNA, the TCRdb D assignment of TRBD1 cannot be verified. The CDR3 loop spans 15 amino acids. Germline V gives CDR1 MNHEY, CDR2 SMNVEV (reference sequence). CDR3: CASSLSRGGYNEQFF.

The V gene is TRBV5-1, the J gene TRBJ2-3; the TCRdb D gene call, TRBD2, has no DNA to confirm it. The CDR3 is made up of 17 amino acids. The germline CDR1 and CDR2 sequences are SGHRS and YFSETQ. CDR3 protein: CASSLSGLAGGADTQYF. Together with reference TRBV5-1 and TRBJ2-3, the CDR3 gives the full variable domain: KAGVTQTPRYLIKTRGQQVTLSCSPISGHRSVSWYQQTPGQGLQFLFEYFSETQRNKGNFPGRFSGRQFSNSRSEMNVSTLELGDSALYLCASSLSGLAGGADTQYFGPGTRLTVL.

The chain couples TRBV7-2 to TRBJ2-7. The CDR3 runs to 15 residues. Per the germline V gene, CDR1 is SGHTA and CDR2 is FQGNSA. CDR3 loop: CASSLGIGGSYEQYF.

The chain recombines TRBV4-3 with TRBJ1-3; absent DNA, TCRdb's TRBD1 call cannot be checked. The CDR3 has 15 residues. The germline V gene has CDR1 LGHNA and CDR2 YSLEER. CDR3 residues: CASSYWDSSGNTIYF.

The chain has TRBV20-1 and TRBJ1-3; checking the TCRdb D call of TRBD1 is not possible without DNA. The CDR3 consists of 13 residues. The germline V gene has CDR1 DFQATT and CDR2 SNEGSKA (reference sequence). CDR3 sequence: CSASGGGGNTIYF.

The J gene is TRBJ1-3, the V gene TRBV4-3. This CDR3 region has 16 residues. Germline values: CDR1 LGHNA, CDR2 YSLEER. CDR3 protein: CASSQVGVSSGNTIYF.